This T cell receptor beta chain comes out of a study of blood T cell repertoires in COVID-19. Background on the study: Italy, Spain and the United States were the sources of the convalescent and acute COVID-19 samples.

As processed by the authors: By means of reference gene primer amplification, nucleated cell counts were estimated. Only in-frame clones appear in the TCRdb table, and some are missing; sequencing was by immunoSEQ multiplex PCR. D and trimming were read from the DNA, whereas the V and J calls and clone size are those reported in that table. The data show some 400,000 clones, roughly 90% seen once. Germline values: CDR1 LGHDT, CDR2 YNNKEL (reference sequence). This CDR3 has 16 amino acids. V dropped 0 bases and J dropped 0 bases, with 9 bases sitting between them. Those who participated ranged in age from 18 to 89 years and resided in around 22 US areas. Within 2 weeks of study entry, exposed participants had contacted a PCR-confirmed or clinician-diagnosed COVID-19 case.

The V call is TRBV3-1 (or the pseudogene TRBV3-2), the J call TRBJ1-5; a weak D match, TRBD1 (5 bases). Sequenced sample: PBMCs or T cells enriched from blood (not recorded which). The TCR originated in a woman aged 35 to 49 who had been exposed to COVID-19. Written as DNA, the CDR3 is TGTGCCAGCAGCCAAGAAAAGGGGTATAGCAATCAGCCCCAGCATTTT. It specifies CASSQEKGYSNQPQHF.